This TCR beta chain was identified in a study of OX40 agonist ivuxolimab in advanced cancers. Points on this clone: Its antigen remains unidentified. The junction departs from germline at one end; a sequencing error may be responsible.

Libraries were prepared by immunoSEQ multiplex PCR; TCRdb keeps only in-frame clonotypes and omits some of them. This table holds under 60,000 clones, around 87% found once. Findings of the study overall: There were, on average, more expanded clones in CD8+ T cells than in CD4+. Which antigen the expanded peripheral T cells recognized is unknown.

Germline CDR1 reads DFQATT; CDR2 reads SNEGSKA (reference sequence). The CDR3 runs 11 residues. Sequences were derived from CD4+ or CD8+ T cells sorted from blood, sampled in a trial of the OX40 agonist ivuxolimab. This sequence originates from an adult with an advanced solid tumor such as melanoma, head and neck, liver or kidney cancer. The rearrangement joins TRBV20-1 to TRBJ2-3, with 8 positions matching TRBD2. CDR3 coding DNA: TGCAGTGCCCCACCGGGACTAGAATTCCATTTT. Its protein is CSAPPGLEFHF.